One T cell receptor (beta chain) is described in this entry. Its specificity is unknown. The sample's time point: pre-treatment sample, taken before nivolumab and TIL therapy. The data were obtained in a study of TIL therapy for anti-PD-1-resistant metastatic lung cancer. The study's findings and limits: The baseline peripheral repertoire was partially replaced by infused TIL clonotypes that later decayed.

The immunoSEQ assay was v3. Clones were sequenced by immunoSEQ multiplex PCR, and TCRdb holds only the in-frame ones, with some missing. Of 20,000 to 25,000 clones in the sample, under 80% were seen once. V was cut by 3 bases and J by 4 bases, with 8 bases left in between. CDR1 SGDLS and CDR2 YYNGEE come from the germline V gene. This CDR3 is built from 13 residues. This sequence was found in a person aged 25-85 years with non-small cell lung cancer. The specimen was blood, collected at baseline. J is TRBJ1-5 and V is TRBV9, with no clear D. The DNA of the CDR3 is TGTGCCAGCAGCGCGGGAGGGAATCAGCCCCAGCATTTT. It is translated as CASSAGGNQPQHF.